These 27 T cell receptor beta chains were sequenced from one sample in a study of blood T cell repertoires in COVID-19. The repertoire was sequenced with immunoSEQ multiplex PCR; TCRdb's copy has only in-frame clones and lacks some. In the table there are under 400,000 clones, about nine tenths of which are singletons. Sequencing used peripheral blood. Source of these receptors: a woman under 40 with COVID-19, enrolled during active disease.

CDR3 DNA: TGTGCCAGCAGCTTGGAGAGGACAGGGGATACCGGGGAGCTGTTTTTT. Its translation is CASSLERTGDTGELFF. The chain couples TRBV5-4 to TRBJ2-2; TRBD1 matches 9 bases. Germline trimming cut 0 bases from V and 5 bases from J; bases unmatched to any gene: 5. This CDR3 contains 16 residues. Germline V CDR1 and CDR2: SGHNT, YYREEE (reference sequence).

The CDR3 here is CAAGPPFYGYTF. The CDR3 DNA follows: TGTGCCGCGGGTCCTCCCTTTTATGGCTACACCTTC. The chain recombines TRBV19 with TRBJ1-2; D ambiguous. The CDR3 totals 12 residues. Germline-derived CDR1 and CDR2 are LNHDA and SQIVND (reference sequence). V was shortened by 11 bases and J by 5 bases, with 15 bases between the two germline ends.

The rearrangement uses TRBV19 and TRBJ1-2; perhaps TRBD1 as D (5 bases). Germline-derived CDR1 and CDR2 are LNHDA and SQIVND (reference sequence). There are 14 residues in the CDR3. V was clipped by 3 bases and J by 2 bases, with 10 bases between them. The CDR3 loop is CASSIGWTNYGYTF. The CDR3 DNA sequence: TGTGCCAGTAGTATTGGATGGACAAACTATGGCTACACCTTC. Complete variable domain (other parts from reference TRBV19 and TRBJ1-2): DGGITQSPKYLFRKEGQNVTLSCEQNLNHDAMYWYRQDPGQGLRLIYYSQIVNDFQKGDIAEGYSVSREKKESFPLTVTSAQKNPTAFYLCASSIGWTNYGYTFGSGTRLTVV.

The CDR3, as DNA: TGTGCCAGCAGCCAACAGGGGGGCTCCGAGCCCCAGCATTTT. Translated: CASSQQGGSEPQHF. The rearrangement links TRBV3-1 (or the pseudogene TRBV3-2) to TRBJ1-5, with 7 bases lining up with TRBD1. CDR1 and CDR2 from the germline V gene are LGHDT and YNNKEL (reference sequence). This CDR3 is built from 14 residues. V trimming: 2 bases; J trimming: 8 bases; junction bases outside the gene matches: 6.

A note on this clone: The sample carries other DNA sequences with the same CDR3. This rearrangement joins TRBV11-3 to TRBJ2-1, with 7 bases identical to TRBD2. The germline CDR1 and CDR2 sequences are SGHNT and YENEEA. The CDR3 is 13 amino acids. The junction had 1 base not matched to a gene; V was cut back by 1 base and J by 7 bases. Written as DNA, the CDR3 is TGTGCCAGCAGCTTAGTCGGGGGGAATGAGCAGTTCTTC. Its protein is CASSLVGGNEQFF. Full variable domain (outside the CDR3, taken from reference TRBV11-3 and TRBJ2-1): EAGVVQSPRYKIIEKKQPVAFWCNPISGHNTLYWYLQNLGQGPELLIRYENEEAVDDSQLPKDRFSAERLKGVDSTLKIQPAELGDSAVYLCASSLVGGNEQFFGPGTRLTVL.

The rearrangement uses TRBV4-1 and TRBJ2-2; D gene ambiguous. Deletions cut 1 base from V and 5 bases from J, with 8 bases between. The length of the CDR3 is 14 residues. Per germline, CDR1 MGHRA and CDR2 YSYEKL. The CDR3, as DNA: TGCGCCAGCAGCCAAGTAGTTTTTACCGGGGAGCTGTTTTTT. It translates to CASSQVVFTGELFF.

For this clone: Other DNA sequences of this sample code for an identical CDR3. The chain is built from TRBV18 and TRBJ1-3, with D perhaps TRBD1 (5 bases). V shed 6 bases and J shed 0 bases, with 9 bases lying between them. The germline V gene has CDR1 KGHSH and CDR2 LQKENI. The CDR3 loop spans 14 amino acids. CDR3 loop: CASSPGLSGNTIYF. The CDR3 nucleotides are TGTGCCAGCTCCCCAGGGCTCTCTGGAAACACCATATATTTT.

The CDR3 region is CASSVGRGRSGTEAFF. The CDR3, as DNA: TGTGCCAGCAGCGTAGGCAGGGGCCGGTCGGGCACTGAAGCTTTCTTT. The chain carries TRBV9 and TRBJ1-1; possible D gene TRBD1, 6 bases. The CDR3 covers 16 residues. Trimming took 0 bases from V and 4 from J, leaving 16 bases between them. Per the germline V gene, CDR1 is SGDLS and CDR2 is YYNGEE.

The chain joins TRBV2 to TRBJ2-3, with D hard to call. Germline V gene data show CDR1 as SNHLY and CDR2 as FYNNEI. Trimming cost V 4 bases and J 8 bases, with 10 bases left between them. The CDR3 is made up of 12 amino acids. The CDR3 protein is CASSVPSGTQYF. The CDR3 nucleotides are TGTGCCAGCAGTGTCCCCTCGGGTACGCAGTATTTT. The complete variable domain, with remaining parts taken from reference TRBV2 and TRBJ2-3, reads EPEVTQTPSHQVTQMGQEVILRCVPISNHLYFYWYRQILGQKVEFLVSFYNNEISEKSEIFDDQFSVERPDGSNFTLKIRSTKLEDSAMYFCASSVPSGTQYFGPGTRLTVL.

The V call is TRBV5-6, the J call TRBJ2-3, with D hard to call. Germline V gene lookup returns CDR1 SGHDT and CDR2 YYEEEE. The CDR3 has 13 amino acids. Trimming cost V 1 base and J 1 base, with 4 bases left between them. CDR3 sequence reads: CASSLRGTDTQYF. In nucleotides, the CDR3 is TGTGCCAGCAGCTTGCGGGGCACAGATACGCAGTATTTT.

The chain employs TRBV2 and TRBJ1-2; 9 bases match TRBD1. The V and J ends lost 8 bases and 5 bases, in that order; junction bases with no gene match: 6. Per germline, CDR1 SNHLY and CDR2 FYNNEI. CDR3 length: 13 amino acids. DNA for the CDR3: TGTGCCAGCCAGGGACAGGGAGGGTATGGCTACACCTTC. It is translated as CASQGQGGYGYTF.

The rearrangement uses TRBV19 and TRBJ1-1, with 7 bases aligning to TRBD1. J gave up 3 bases and V 6 bases, and 4 bases lay outside the gene matches. CDR3 length equals 13 residues. Germline V lookup: CDR1 LNHDA, CDR2 SQIVND (reference sequence). CDR3 residues: CASSRDSDTEAFF. The CDR3 DNA follows: TGTGCCAGTAGCCGGGACAGTGACACTGAAGCTTTCTTT. The full variable domain, in which reference TRBV19 and TRBJ1-1 provide the parts outside the CDR3, is DGGITQSPKYLFRKEGQNVTLSCEQNLNHDAMYWYRQDPGQGLRLIYYSQIVNDFQKGDIAEGYSVSREKKESFPLTVTSAQKNPTAFYLCASSRDSDTEAFFGQGTRLTVV.

The rearrangement links TRBV13 to TRBJ1-1, with a tentative D call TRBD1 (5 bases). Germline V gives CDR1 PRHDT, CDR2 FYEKMQ (reference sequence). V dropped 0 bases and J dropped 7 bases, with 12 bases sitting between them. The CDR3 extends over 14 amino acids. The CDR3 reads CASSLGGGPDEAFF. CDR3 nucleotide sequence: TGTGCCAGCAGCTTAGGCGGGGGTCCAGATGAAGCTTTCTTT.

The V call is TRBV5-6, the J call TRBJ1-1; 8 bases agree with TRBD1. Trimming at V came to 4 bases and at J to 6 bases, leaving 5 bases not matched to a gene. The V gene's germline CDR1 is SGHDT and CDR2 YYEEEE. The CDR3 has 13 residues. The CDR3 sequence is CASSLGTGPEAFF. CDR3 sequence (DNA): TGTGCCAGCAGCCTAGGGACAGGACCTGAAGCTTTCTTT.

The rearrangement links TRBV7-2 to TRBJ1-2, with a possible D match to TRBD1 (5 bases). Trimming shortened V by 1 base and J by 1 base, and 16 bases separated the two germline ends. This CDR3 has 17 residues. Germline CDR1 and CDR2: SGHTA and FQGNSA. CDR3 sequence (DNA): TGTGCCAGCAGCTTAGAAGAGGTGGCAGGGTTTAACTATGGCTACACCTTC. Translated: CASSLEEVAGFNYGYTF. Complete variable domain (other parts from reference TRBV7-2 and TRBJ1-2): GAGVSQSPSNKVTEKGKDVELRCDPISGHTALYWYRQSLGQGLEFLIYFQGNSAPDKSGLPSDRFSAERTGGSVSTLTIQRTQQEDSAVYLCASSLEEVAGFNYGYTFGSGTRLTVV.

The J gene is TRBJ1-1, the V gene TRBV4-3; 7 positions agree with TRBD1. The V segment lost 4 bases and the J segment 0 bases; nucleotides outside the gene matches: 14. This CDR3 spans 18 amino acids. The germline V gene has CDR1 LGHNA and CDR2 YSLEER. The CDR3 region has the DNA TGCGCCAGCAGCCCAGAACGACAGGGTCCGAACATGAACACTGAAGCTTTCTTT. It translates to CASSPERQGPNMNTEAFF.

The CDR3 sequence: CASRGQGGSQYF. CDR3 bases: TGTGCCAGCAGGGGCCAGGGAGGTTCGCAGTATTTT. This chain joins TRBV6-5 and TRBJ2-3, with D perhaps matching TRBD2 (6 bases). This CDR3 contains 12 residues. Trimming pared 6 bases from V and 10 bases from J, leaving 14 bases between. Germline assignment: CDR1 MNHEY and CDR2 SVGAGI.

The V call is TRBV4-1, the J call TRBJ2-5; D is ambiguous. The CDR3 runs to 15 residues. Between the trimmed V and J ends, which lost 0 bases and 1 base, there was a span of 9 bases. Germline-derived CDR1 and CDR2 are MGHRA and YSYEKL. For the CDR3, the DNA is TGCGCCAGCAGCCAAGATTTGGCAGTCCAAGAGACCCAGTACTTC. It yields the protein CASSQDLAVQETQYF.

The rearrangement uses TRBV6-6 and TRBJ1-2; weak D call: TRBD1 (6 bases). The CDR3 is made up of 13 amino acids. With 7 bases removed from V and 5 bases from J, the gap between germline ends came to 14 bases. Germline V gene sequence: CDR1 MNHNY, CDR2 SVGAGI (reference sequence). CDR3 bases: TGTGCCAGCACCCCTGGGGGGGCGTATGGCTACACCTTC. It specifies CASTPGGAYGYTF.

In this sample, this clone turned up a few times. The chain links TRBV21-1 to TRBJ2-1; the DNA was not compared with TRBD2, the D call given in the table. TRBV21-1 is described as a pseudogene. The CDR3 is made up of 16 amino acids. The CDR3 loop is CASSTAGSPHNNEQFF. CDR3 bases: TGTGCCAGCAGCACGGCCGGGAGTCCTCACAATAATGAGCAGTTCTTC.

The rearrangement links TRBV7-2 to TRBJ2-3, with D possibly matching TRBD2 (7 bases). The CDR3 has 15 amino acids. V lost 10 bases to trimming and J lost 5 bases, with 22 bases between them. CDR1 is SGHTA, CDR2 FQGNSA, per germline. The CDR3 nucleotides read TGTGCCACCAAACTTGGGGGGGCCGGGAGAGATACGCAGTATTTT. Residues: CATKLGGAGRDTQYF.

This sequence joins TRBV4-2 and TRBJ2-5, with D uncertain. V shed 3 bases and J shed 4 bases, with 15 bases lying between them. The V gene's germline CDR1 is LGHNA and CDR2 YNFKEQ. The CDR3 runs 15 residues. CDR3 in amino acids: CASSQTLGAGETQYF. The DNA for the CDR3 is TGTGCCAGCAGCCAGACCCTGGGCGCAGGAGAGACCCAGTACTTC.

This sequence joins TRBV6-1 and TRBJ2-2, with 13 bases aligning to TRBD2. The CDR3 is made up of 19 amino acids. Germline trimming cut 4 bases from V and 0 bases from J; bases unmatched to any gene: 8. In germline, CDR1 is MNHNS, CDR2 SASEGT. CDR3 loop: CASSAERLAGGPNTGELFF. The CDR3 bases are TGTGCCAGCAGTGCCGAGAGACTAGCGGGGGGTCCGAACACCGGGGAGCTGTTTTTT.

The gene calls are TRBV20-1 and TRBJ1-6, with no clear D. The germline V gene encodes CDR1 DFQATT and CDR2 SNEGSKA (reference sequence). Deletions cut 3 bases from V and 8 bases from J, with 14 bases between. The CDR3 has 14 amino acids. This CDR3 is CSASEDLGHSPLHF. DNA for the CDR3: TGCAGTGCTAGTGAAGATTTGGGCCATTCACCCCTCCACTTT.

This chain joins TRBV2 and TRBJ2-3, with 13 bases that match TRBD2. V lost 8 bases to trimming and J lost 11 bases; unmatched junction nucleotides: 4. The V gene's germline CDR1 is SNHLY and CDR2 FYNNEI. The length of the CDR3 is 12 residues. CDR3: CASVGLAGVQYF. The CDR3 region has the DNA TGTGCCAGCGTTGGACTAGCGGGGGTGCAGTATTTT.

The CDR3 bases are TGCGCCAGCAGCTTGTTTGTTCAGACTGAAGCTTTCTTT. Its translation is CASSLFVQTEAFF. The genes are TRBV5-1 and TRBJ1-1; D ambiguous. The CDR3 runs to 13 residues. Trimming removed 1 base from V and 5 bases from J, with 9 bases in between. Germline V gives CDR1 SGHRS, CDR2 YFSETQ.

The chain recombines TRBV4-2 with TRBJ2-2, with D perhaps matching TRBD2 (7 bases). Germline V gene lookup returns CDR1 LGHNA and CDR2 YNFKEQ. V dropped 1 base and J dropped 7 bases, with 25 bases sitting between them. The CDR3 is made up of 19 amino acids. The CDR3 loop is CASSQVTGAVRGPGGELFF. CDR3 nucleotides: TGTGCCAGCAGCCAAGTTACGGGGGCGGTGCGGGGGCCGGGCGGGGAGCTGTTTTTT.